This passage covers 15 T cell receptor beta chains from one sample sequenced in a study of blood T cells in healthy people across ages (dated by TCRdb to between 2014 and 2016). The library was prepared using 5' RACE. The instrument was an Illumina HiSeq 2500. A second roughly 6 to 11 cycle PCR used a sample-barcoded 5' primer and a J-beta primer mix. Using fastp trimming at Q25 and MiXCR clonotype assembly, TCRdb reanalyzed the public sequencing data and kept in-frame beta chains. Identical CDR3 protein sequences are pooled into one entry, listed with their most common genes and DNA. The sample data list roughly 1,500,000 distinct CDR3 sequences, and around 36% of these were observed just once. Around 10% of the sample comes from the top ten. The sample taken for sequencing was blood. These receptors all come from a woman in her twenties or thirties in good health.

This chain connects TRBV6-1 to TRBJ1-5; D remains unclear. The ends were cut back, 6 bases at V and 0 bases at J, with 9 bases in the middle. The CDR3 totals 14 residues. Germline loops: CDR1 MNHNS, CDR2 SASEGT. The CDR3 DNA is TGTGCCAGCAGCAAGTTGGATAGCAATCAGCCCCAGCATTTT. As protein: CASSKLDSNQPQHF.

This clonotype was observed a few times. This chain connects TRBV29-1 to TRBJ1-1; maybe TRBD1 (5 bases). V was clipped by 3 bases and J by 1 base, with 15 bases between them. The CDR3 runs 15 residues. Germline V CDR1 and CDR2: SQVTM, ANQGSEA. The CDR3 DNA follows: TGCAGCGTTGATGCTGCCGGGCAGGGGAACACTGAAGCTTTCTTT. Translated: CSVDAAGQGNTEAFF.

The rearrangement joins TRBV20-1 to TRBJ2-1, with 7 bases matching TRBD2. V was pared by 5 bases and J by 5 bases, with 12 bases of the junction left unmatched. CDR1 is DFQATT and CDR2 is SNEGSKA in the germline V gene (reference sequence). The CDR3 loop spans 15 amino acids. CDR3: CSARYSRDYHNEQFF. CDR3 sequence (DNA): TGCAGTGCTCGGTATAGCCGGGACTACCACAATGAGCAGTTCTTC.

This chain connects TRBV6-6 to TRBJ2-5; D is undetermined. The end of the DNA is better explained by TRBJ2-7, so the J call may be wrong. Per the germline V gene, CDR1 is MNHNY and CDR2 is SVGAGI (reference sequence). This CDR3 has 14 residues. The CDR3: CASSYDGLADEQYF. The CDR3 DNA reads TGTGCCAGCAGTTATGATGGGTTAGCCGACGAGCAGTACTTC.

The CDR3 bases are TGCAGTGCCGGTGGGACAGACCATCAGCCCCAGCATTTT. Translating it yields CSAGGTDHQPQHF. This chain joins TRBV20-1 and TRBJ1-5, with 7 bases identical to TRBD1. The J segment lost 5 bases and the V segment lost 6 bases, leaving 7 bases of the junction unmatched. The CDR3 loop spans 13 amino acids. CDR1 is DFQATT, CDR2 SNEGSKA, per germline (reference sequence).

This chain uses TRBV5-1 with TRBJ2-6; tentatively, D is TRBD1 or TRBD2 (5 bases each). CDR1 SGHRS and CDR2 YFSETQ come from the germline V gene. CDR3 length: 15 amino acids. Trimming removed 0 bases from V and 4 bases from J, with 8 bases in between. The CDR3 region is CASSLGGLGANVLTF. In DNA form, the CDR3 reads TGCGCCAGCAGCTTGGGGGGGTTAGGGGCCAACGTCCTGACTTTC.

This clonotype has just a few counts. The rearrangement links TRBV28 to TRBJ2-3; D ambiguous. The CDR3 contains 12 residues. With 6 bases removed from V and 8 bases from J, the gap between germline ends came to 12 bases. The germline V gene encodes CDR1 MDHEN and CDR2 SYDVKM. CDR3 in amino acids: CASSTTPFTQYF. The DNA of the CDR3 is TGTGCCAGCAGCACGACTCCCTTTACGCAGTATTTT.

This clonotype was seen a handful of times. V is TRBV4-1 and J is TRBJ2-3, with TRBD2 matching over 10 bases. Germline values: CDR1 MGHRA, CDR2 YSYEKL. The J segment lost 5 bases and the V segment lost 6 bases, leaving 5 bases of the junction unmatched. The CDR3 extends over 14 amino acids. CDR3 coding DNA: TGCGCCAGCAGAGAAGCGGGAGGGGGAGATACGCAGTATTTT. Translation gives CASREAGGGDTQYF.

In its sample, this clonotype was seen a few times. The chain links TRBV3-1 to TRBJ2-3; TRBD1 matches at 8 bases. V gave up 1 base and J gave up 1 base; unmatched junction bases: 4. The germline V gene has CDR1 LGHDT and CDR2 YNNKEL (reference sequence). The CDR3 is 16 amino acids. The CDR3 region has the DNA TGTGCCAGCAGCCAAGCACAGGGGGTAGGCACAGATACGCAGTATTTT. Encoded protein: CASSQAQGVGTDTQYF.

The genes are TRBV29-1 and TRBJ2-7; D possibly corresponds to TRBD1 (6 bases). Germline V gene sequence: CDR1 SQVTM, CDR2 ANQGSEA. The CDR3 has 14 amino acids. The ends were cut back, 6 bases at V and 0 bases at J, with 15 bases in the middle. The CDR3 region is CSVSGTRSSYEQYF. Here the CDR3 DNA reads TGCAGCGTCTCCGGGACACGATCCTCCTACGAGCAGTACTTC.

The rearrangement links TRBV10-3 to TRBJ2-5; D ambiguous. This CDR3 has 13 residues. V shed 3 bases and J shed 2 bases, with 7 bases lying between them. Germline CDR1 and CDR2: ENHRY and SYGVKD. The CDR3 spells CAISENNQETQYF. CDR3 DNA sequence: TGTGCCATCAGTGAAAATAATCAAGAGACCCAGTACTTC.

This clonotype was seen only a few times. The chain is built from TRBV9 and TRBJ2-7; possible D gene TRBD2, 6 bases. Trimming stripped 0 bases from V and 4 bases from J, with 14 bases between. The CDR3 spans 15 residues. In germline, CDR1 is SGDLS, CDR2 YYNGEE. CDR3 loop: CASSVGALAMYEQYF. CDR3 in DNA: TGTGCCAGCAGCGTAGGCGCCCTAGCGATGTACGAGCAGTACTTC. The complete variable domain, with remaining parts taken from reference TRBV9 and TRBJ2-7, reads DSGVTQTPKHLITATGQRVTLRCSPRSGDLSVYWYQQSLDQGLQFLIQYYNGEERAKGNILERFSAQQFPDLHSELNLSSLELGDSALYFCASSVGALAMYEQYFGPGTRLTVT.

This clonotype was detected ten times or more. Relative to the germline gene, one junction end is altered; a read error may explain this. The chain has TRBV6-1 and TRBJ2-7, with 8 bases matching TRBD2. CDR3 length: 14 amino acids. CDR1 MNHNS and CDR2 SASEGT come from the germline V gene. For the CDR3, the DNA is TGCGCCAGCAGTGAGTCGGGACTAGCCTACGAGCAGTACTTC. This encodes CASSESGLAYEQYF.

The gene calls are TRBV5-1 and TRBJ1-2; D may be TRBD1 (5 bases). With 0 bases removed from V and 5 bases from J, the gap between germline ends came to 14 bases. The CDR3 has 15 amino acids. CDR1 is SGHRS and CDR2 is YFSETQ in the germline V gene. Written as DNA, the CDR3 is TGCGCCAGCAGCTTGGGGGGGGTAACCTCATATGGCTACACCTTC. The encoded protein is CASSLGGVTSYGYTF. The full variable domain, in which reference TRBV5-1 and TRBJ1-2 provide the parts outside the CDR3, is KAGVTQTPRYLIKTRGQQVTLSCSPISGHRSVSWYQQTPGQGLQFLFEYFSETQRNKGNFPGRFSGRQFSNSRSEMNVSTLELGDSALYLCASSLGGVTSYGYTFGSGTRLTVV.

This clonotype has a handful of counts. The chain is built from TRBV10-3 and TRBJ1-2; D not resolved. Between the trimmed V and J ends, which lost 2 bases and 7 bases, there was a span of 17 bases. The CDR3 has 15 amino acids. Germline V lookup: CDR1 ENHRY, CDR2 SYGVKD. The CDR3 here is CAISEGRQLPFGYTF. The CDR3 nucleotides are TGTGCCATCAGTGAGGGTCGGCAGCTACCTTTTGGCTACACCTTC.